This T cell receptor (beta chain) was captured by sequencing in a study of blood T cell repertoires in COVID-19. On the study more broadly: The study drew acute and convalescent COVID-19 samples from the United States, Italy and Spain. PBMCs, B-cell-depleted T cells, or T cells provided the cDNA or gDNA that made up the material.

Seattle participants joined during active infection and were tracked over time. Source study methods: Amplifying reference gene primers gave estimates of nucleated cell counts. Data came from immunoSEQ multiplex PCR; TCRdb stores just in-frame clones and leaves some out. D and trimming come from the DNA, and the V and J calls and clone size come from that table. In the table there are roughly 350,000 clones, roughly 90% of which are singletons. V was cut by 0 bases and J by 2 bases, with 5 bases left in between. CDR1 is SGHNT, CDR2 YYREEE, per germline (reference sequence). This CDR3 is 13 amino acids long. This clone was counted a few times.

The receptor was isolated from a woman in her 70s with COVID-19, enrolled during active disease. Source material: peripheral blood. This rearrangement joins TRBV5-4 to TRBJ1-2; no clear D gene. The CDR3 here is CASSLAQNYGYTF. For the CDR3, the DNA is TGTGCCAGCAGCTTGGCTCAGAACTATGGCTACACCTTC.